What follows is one T cell receptor (beta chain) and its context. The antigen is not known. A read error may be the cause here, since a much bigger clone is one base away. The sample is drawn from a study of breast tumors, draining lymph nodes, adjacent tissues. Overall study results and limits: Compared with basal-like, luminal-like tumors shared significantly more repertoire with nontumor tissue.

Breast cancer patients provided tissue from their axillary draining lymph nodes. TCRdb redid the calling of the multiplex PCR reads with MiXCR, one entry per CDR3 protein. The sample holds some 97,000 distinct CDR3 sequences; around 21% are singletons and the top ten take less than 1.5%. CDR1 is SGDLS and CDR2 is YYNGEE in the germline V gene. The CDR3 covers 14 residues. The ends were cut back, 3 bases at V and 4 bases at J, with 10 bases in the middle. Sequencing was done on a sample of axillary lymph node tissue. The source is a female donor with breast cancer. Some clones in this sample may be carry-over from other donors' samples. This rearrangement joins TRBV9 to TRBJ1-4; D may be TRBD1 (5 bases). The CDR3 loop is CASSAGQVNEKLFF. The DNA of the CDR3 is TGTGCCAGCAGCGCAGGACAAGTTAATGAAAAACTGTTTTTT.